This TCR beta chain was sequenced in a study of blood T cell repertoires in COVID-19 (dated by TCRdb to the early 2020s). About the full investigation: Samples covering the acute and convalescent phases of COVID-19 were provided by collaborators in the United States, Italy and Spain. The prospective study material was composed of cDNA or gDNA derived from T cells, B-cell-depleted T cells, or PBMCs. Where HLA class I and class II types were available, the types were taken from metadata supplied by the sample provider, not from assay-based typing. Samples came from the ongoing ImmuneRACE study (first 160 participants) plus 1,254 subjects from 6 global collaborators. The repertoires were released in a freely available public database meant as a resource for research on the immune response to SARS-CoV-2. A de-identified subject ID, COVID-19 status, age in years and sex were almost always included in the sample metadata. Subjects who had been exposed to COVID-19, were actively infected with it, or had recovered from it provided the deeply sampled blood TCRbeta repertoires that made up the dataset. Broad study findings and their caveats: How much clinical and demographic metadata was included differed by source and by participant, and the metadata was provided uncurated.

Sequences SGHKS (CDR1) and YYEKEE (CDR2) are obtained from the germline V gene (reference sequence). V has 4 bases trimmed and J has 5 bases trimmed; junction bases matching no gene number 4. The CDR3, cysteine through phenylalanine, is 13 amino acids long. Only CDR3 DNA is held: 39 bases, read in frame from base 1. The immunoSEQ Assay, a bias-controlled multiplex PCR, was used to amplify TCRbeta CDR3 regions from genomic DNA. Under the source paper's analysis protocol: Nucleated cell counts per sample were estimated from amplification of reference gene primers within the assay. To quantify the absolute abundance of each unique TCRbeta CDR3 rearrangement, sequence reads were collapsed and filtered. For each sample, productive Simpson clonality was calculated by taking the square root of Simpson's diversity index across productive rearrangements. Imported from immuneACCESS, the table was reduced by TCRdb to in-frame sequences with V and J called. These copies leave out some clones; in studies compared against another copy, an unresolved V gene accounts for under half, and the cause of the remainder is not known. Clonal size and the V and J genes are those of that table, whereas D and trimming came from the DNA. The sample table lists roughly 300,000 clones, approximately 89% of them with a count of one. The ten largest clones represent around 1.9% of the sample.

In Seattle, one collaborating source enrolled patients while the infection was active and tracked those patients longitudinally over the course of disease. The collaborating institutions used their own protocols to collect whole blood in K2EDTA tubes. For TCRbeta analysis, collaborators shipped samples in one of three forms: frozen whole blood, isolated PBMCs, or DNA extracted from either of those sample types. This clone was detected only a few times. What antigen it recognizes has not been identified. No much larger clonotype is one base removed from it; base qualities were not supplied. Sequencing input: peripheral blood. The receptor was derived from a woman aged 30 to 39 with COVID-19, enrolled during active disease. The receptor chain draws on TRBV5-5 and TRBJ1-1; TRBD1 matches 8 bases in the middle. The CDR3 in this case is CASSTTGVTEAFF. The nucleotide sequence reads TGTGCCAGCAGCACGACAGGGGTTACTGAAGCTTTCTTT.